The next 15 T cell receptor beta chains were all read from a single sample in a study of blood T cells in healthy people across ages. For the second PCR, which ran for about 7 to 11 cycles, a sample-barcoded 5' primer and a J-beta primer mix were used. Each CDR3 protein gets one entry after TCRdb re-called the 5' RACE reads with MiXCR. The data show some 670,000 distinct CDR3 sequences, with 52% seen just once and roughly 14% held by the top ten. Sequencing input: blood. The receptors originated from a woman older than 75 in good health.

V usage is TRBV29-1 and J usage is TRBJ1-5; TRBD1 matches at 7 bases. The junction had 13 bases not matched to a gene; V was cut back by 0 bases and J by 2 bases. The CDR3 runs 18 residues. Germline loops: CDR1 SQVTM, CDR2 ANQGSEA. The CDR3 nucleotides read TGCAGCGTTGAAGAGATACTCGAACGACAGGGAGGCAATCAGCCCCAGCATTTT. Translation gives CSVEEILERQGGNQPQHF.

The genes are TRBV10-3 and TRBJ1-2; perhaps TRBD1 as D (5 bases). From germline, CDR1 is ENHRY and CDR2 SYGVKD. V was pared by 10 bases and J by 6 bases, with 18 bases between. The CDR3 spans 13 residues. CDR3 region: CATYRDSQNGYTF. For the CDR3, the DNA is TGTGCCACTTACCGGGACTCACAAAATGGCTACACCTTC.

The chain has TRBV25-1 and TRBJ2-7; TRBD2 agrees at 12 bases. Unmatched junction bases numbered 15, after V lost 3 bases and J lost 3 bases. Germline CDR1 MGHDK, CDR2 SYGVNS. This CDR3 is built from 19 residues. CDR3 sequence reads: CASSEVLRTSGDWGYEQYF. In DNA, the CDR3 is TGTGCCAGCAGTGAGGTGTTGAGGACTAGCGGGGACTGGGGCTACGAGCAGTACTTC.

V and J are TRBV11-3 and TRBJ2-3; perhaps D is TRBD1 or TRBD2 (6 bases each). CDR3 length: 14 residues. The germline gives CDR1 SGHNT, CDR2 YENEEA. The germline V and J ends were trimmed by 5 bases and 3 bases, with 12 bases remaining between them. CDR3 sequence reads: CASSTGGGTDTQYF. Written as DNA, the CDR3 is TGTGCCAGCAGCACCGGAGGGGGGACAGATACGCAGTATTTT.

The gene calls are TRBV7-9 and TRBJ2-7, with 11 bases that match TRBD2. TRBJ2-5 matches the DNA end more closely, so the J call is doubtful. The CDR3 extends over 15 amino acids. Germline values: CDR1 SEHNR, CDR2 FQNEAQ (reference sequence). The CDR3 sequence is CASNSLGLAEETQYF. CDR3 nucleotides: TGTGCCAGCAATTCCCTGGGACTAGCGGAAGAGACCCAGTACTTC.

This clonotype was detected only a few times. The chain is built from TRBV18 and TRBJ1-2, with D unresolved. The CDR3 contains 13 residues. Trimming removed 1 base from V and 3 bases from J, with 6 bases in between. The germline CDR1 and CDR2 sequences are KGHSH and LQKENI. This CDR3 reads CASSPQGYYGYTF. The CDR3 DNA reads as TGTGCCAGCTCACCACAGGGCTACTATGGCTACACCTTC.

V gene TRBV7-2 combines with J gene TRBJ2-3; D is unclear. This CDR3 is built from 12 residues. V was shortened by 5 bases and J by 5 bases, with 8 bases between the two germline ends. CDR1 SGHTA and CDR2 FQGNSA come from the germline V gene. CDR3 sequence: CASSPALDTQYF. CDR3 nucleotide sequence: TGTGCCAGCAGCCCGGCCCTAGATACGCAGTATTTT.

In the case of this clonotype: This could be a read error, since a much larger clone is one nucleotide away. This chain links TRBV29-1 with TRBJ2-7; D is perhaps TRBD2 (6 bases). CDR3 length: 14 amino acids. CDR1 is SQVTM and CDR2 is ANQGSEA in the germline V gene. Trimming stripped 7 bases from V and 1 base from J, with 17 bases between. CDR3 nucleotide sequence: TGCAGCGCTACTAGCCATGTAGGGTCCTACGAGCAGTACTTC. This sequence encodes CSATSHVGSYEQYF.

The gene calls are TRBV6-6 and TRBJ2-7; 10 bases map to TRBD2. This CDR3 is 14 amino acids long. Germline lookup yields CDR1 MNHNY and CDR2 SVGAGI (reference sequence). After removal of 6 bases from V and 7 bases from J, the junction contained 9 bases not matched to a gene. The CDR3 nucleotides read TGTGCCAGCAGGCCTAGGACTAGCGGCAATGAGCAGTACTTC. Translated, it gives CASRPRTSGNEQYF.

J is TRBJ2-1 and V is TRBV20-1; 8 bases line up with TRBD1. Germline assignment: CDR1 DFQATT and CDR2 SNEGSKA (reference sequence). The CDR3 is 14 residues long. V shed 6 bases, J shed 8 bases, and the junction held 12 bases outside the gene matches. CDR3 sequence: CSATQGADHHEQFF. DNA for the CDR3: TGCAGTGCAACTCAGGGGGCGGACCACCATGAGCAGTTCTTC.

This clonotype was found a few times. The CDR3 nucleotides are TGCAGTGCCATAAAGCGGGAAAAACTCTACAATGAGCAGTTCTTC. It is translated as CSAIKREKLYNEQFF. The rearrangement joins TRBV20-1 to TRBJ2-1; TRBD2 matches 7 bases. Germline V gives CDR1 DFQATT, CDR2 SNEGSKA (reference sequence). The CDR3 length is 15 residues. The trim removed 6 bases at V and 3 bases at J, leaving 11 bases unmatched.

This clonotype was seen a handful of times. This chain uses TRBV10-3 with TRBJ2-2; D is unresolved. CDR3 length: 13 residues. Between the trimmed V and J ends, which lost 0 bases and 5 bases, there was a span of 4 bases. Germline values: CDR1 ENHRY, CDR2 SYGVKD. The CDR3 sequence: CAISESGTGELFF. CDR3 sequence (DNA): TGTGCCATCAGTGAGTCTGGTACCGGGGAGCTGTTTTTT.

This rearrangement joins TRBV12-3 or TRBV12-4 to TRBJ2-4; 9 nucleotides match TRBD1. CDR3 length equals 15 residues. J was trimmed by 10 bases and V by 1 base; bases with no gene match: 8. The CDR3 DNA is TGTGCCAGCAGTTTAGGACCAACAGGGGGCCTTATTCAGTACTTC. Residues: CASSLGPTGGLIQYF.

V gene TRBV29-1 combines with J gene TRBJ2-4, with D unresolved. The V end lost 4 bases, the J end lost 0 bases, and 16 bases lay between the germline ends. CDR1 and CDR2 (germline): SQVTM, ANQGSEA. This CDR3 is 16 amino acids long. The CDR3, as DNA: TGCAGCGTTGTAATGTCTGGATCGGTAGCCAAAAACATTCAGTACTTC. Protein sequence: CSVVMSGSVAKNIQYF.

The J gene is TRBJ2-7, the V gene TRBV6-2 or TRBV6-3; TRBD2 aligns across 8 bases. Trimming removed 6 bases from V and 0 bases from J; junction bases left unmatched: 7. Germline lookup yields CDR1 MNHEY and CDR2 SVGEGT. The CDR3 runs 15 residues. The CDR3 DNA sequence: TGTGCCAGCAGAGAAAGCGGGGGCGCCTCCTACGAGCAGTACTTC. Residues: CASRESGGASYEQYF.